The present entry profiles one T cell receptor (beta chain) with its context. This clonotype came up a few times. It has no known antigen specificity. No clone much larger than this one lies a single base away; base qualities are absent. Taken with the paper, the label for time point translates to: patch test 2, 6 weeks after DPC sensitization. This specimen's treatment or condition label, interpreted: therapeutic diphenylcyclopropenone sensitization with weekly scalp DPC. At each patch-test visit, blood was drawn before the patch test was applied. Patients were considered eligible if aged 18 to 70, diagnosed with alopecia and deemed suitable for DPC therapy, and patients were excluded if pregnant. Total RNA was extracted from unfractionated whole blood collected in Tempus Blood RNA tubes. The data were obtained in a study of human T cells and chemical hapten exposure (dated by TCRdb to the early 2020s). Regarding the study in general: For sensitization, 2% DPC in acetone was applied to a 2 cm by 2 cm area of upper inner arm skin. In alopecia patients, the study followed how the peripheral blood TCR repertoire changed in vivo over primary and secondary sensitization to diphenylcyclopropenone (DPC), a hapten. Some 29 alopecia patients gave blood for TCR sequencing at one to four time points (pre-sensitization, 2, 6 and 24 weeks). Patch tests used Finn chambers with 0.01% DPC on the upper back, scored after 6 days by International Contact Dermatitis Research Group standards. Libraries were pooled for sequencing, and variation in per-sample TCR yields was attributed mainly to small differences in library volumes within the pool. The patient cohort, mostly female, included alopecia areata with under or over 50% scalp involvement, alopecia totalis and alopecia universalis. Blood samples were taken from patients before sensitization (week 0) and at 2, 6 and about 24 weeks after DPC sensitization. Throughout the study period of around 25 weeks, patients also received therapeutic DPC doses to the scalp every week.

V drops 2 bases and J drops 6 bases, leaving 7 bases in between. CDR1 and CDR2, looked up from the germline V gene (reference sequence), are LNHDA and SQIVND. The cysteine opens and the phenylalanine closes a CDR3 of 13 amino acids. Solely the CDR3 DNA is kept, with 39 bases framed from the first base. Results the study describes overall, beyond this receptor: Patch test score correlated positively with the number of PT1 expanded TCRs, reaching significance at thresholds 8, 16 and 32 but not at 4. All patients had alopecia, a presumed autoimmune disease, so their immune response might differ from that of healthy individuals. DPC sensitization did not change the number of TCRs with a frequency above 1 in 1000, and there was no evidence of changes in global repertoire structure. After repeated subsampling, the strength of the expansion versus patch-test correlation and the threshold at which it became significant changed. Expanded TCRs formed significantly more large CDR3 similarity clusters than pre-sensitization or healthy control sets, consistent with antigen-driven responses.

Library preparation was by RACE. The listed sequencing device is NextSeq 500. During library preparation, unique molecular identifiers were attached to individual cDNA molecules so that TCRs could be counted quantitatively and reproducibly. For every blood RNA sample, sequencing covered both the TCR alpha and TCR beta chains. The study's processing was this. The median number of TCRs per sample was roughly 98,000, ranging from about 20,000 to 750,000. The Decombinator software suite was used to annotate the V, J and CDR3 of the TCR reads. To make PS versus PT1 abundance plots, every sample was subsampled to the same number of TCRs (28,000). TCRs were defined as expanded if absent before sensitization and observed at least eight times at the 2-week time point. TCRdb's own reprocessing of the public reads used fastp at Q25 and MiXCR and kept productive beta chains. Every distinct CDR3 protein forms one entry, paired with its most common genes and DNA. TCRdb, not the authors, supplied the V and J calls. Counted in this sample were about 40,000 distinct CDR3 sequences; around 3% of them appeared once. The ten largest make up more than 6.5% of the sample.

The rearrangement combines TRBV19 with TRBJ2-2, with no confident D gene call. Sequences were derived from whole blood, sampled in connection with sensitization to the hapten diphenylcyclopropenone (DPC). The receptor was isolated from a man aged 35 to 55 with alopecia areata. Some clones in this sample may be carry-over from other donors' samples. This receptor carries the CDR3 CASSINRAGELFF. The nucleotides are TGTGCCAGTAGTATAAATAGGGCCGGGGAGCTGTTTTTT.